This T cell receptor (beta chain) was sequenced during a study of sequential checkpoint blockade in melanoma. Profiling relied on immunoSEQ multiplex PCR, and the TCRdb table lists in-frame clones only, not all of them. The repertoire includes around 2,500 clones, around a quarter of them detected once, and 15% to 20% sits in the top ten. Treatment denoted: randomized to nivolumab then ipilimumab (arm A) or the reverse (arm B). The CDR3 loop spans 15 amino acids. V dropped 2 bases and J dropped 0 bases, with 7 bases sitting between them. Germline assignment: CDR1 MDHEN and CDR2 SYDVKM. The chain uses TRBV28 and TRBJ2-2; the D is unclear. Sequenced here: tumor tissue (inferred from file names), sampled from a patient given nivolumab and ipilimumab in sequence. The TCR was taken from a human donor with melanoma. The CDR3 nucleotides are TGTGCCAGCAGTTTAATACTAACGAACACCGGGGAGCTGTTTTTT. This codes for CASSLILTNTGELFF. The full variable domain, in which reference TRBV28 and TRBJ2-2 provide the parts outside the CDR3, is DVKVTQSSRYLVKRTGEKVFLECVQDMDHENMFWYRQDPGLGLRLIYFSYDVKMKEKGDIPEGYSVSREKKERFSLILESASTNQTSMYLCASSLILTNTGELFFGEGSRLTVL.